This T cell receptor beta chain appears in the sequencing data of a study of T cells in Graves' hyperthyroidism and ophthalmopathy (dated by TCRdb to the late 2010s). For the wider study: Peripheral blood was sampled at the time of initial diagnosis, prior to any treatment. The study also compared thyroid tissue and blood T-cell repertoires from about 6 Graves' hyperthyroidism patients. Whether ophthalmopathy could be predicted prospectively was tested in an independent validation cohort made up of roughly 19 hyperthyroidism patients plus 17 patients who later progressed to ophthalmopathy. Following sampling, methimazole starting at 30 mg daily was given to hyperthyroidism patients, and high-dose intravenous methylprednisolone was given to ophthalmopathy patients. The paper reports TCR Vbeta CDR3 sequencing of some 140 peripheral blood samples: fewer than 50 ophthalmopathy, some 80 hyperthyroidism and around 17 progressor patients. TCR V-J signatures able to tell the groups apart were searched for in a discovery cohort of 90 to 100 patients, of whom 43 had Graves' ophthalmopathy and about 55 had stable Graves' hyperthyroidism. For training and testing, the 100 or so patients in the discovery cohort were randomly divided in a 7:3 ratio.

The TCR beta CDR3 regions were amplified from RNA transcripts. For the first round of RT-PCR on the TCR CDR3, the HTBI primer set was used together with the Qiagen OneStep RT-PCR kit. A second multiplex PCR round built the libraries, followed by size selection and purification. Sequencing of the libraries was done on an Illumina HiSeq2000 using paired-end 100 bp reads. The paper's processing steps were these. SOAPnuke was used to process the raw data, throwing out any read that contained adapters or uncalled bases, had a mean Phred below 15, or lacked an exact constant-primer or identifier match. COPE v1.2.5 was used to merge the high-quality paired reads, and each unique nucleotide sequence was defined as a clonotype. MiTCR v1.1 was used to align clonotypes to the IMGT TRBV, TRBD and TRBJ reference segments. The analysis included only V-J combinations with a frequency above 0.0001, which together covered 99% to 99.2% of the repertoires. The TCS score was defined as F50 (clonal expansion) divided by E x V (chaos), with BLOSUM62-based TCRdist calculated between CDR3 peptides within each V-J. Welch's t-statistics and random forest reduced just over 500 V-J features to 13, which were used in a naive Bayes classifier (R e1071). The public reads were quality trimmed at Q25 with fastp and then assembled into clones with MiXCR by TCRdb, keeping productive beta chains. For every CDR3 protein sequence, its rows merge into one entry that carries the most common genes and DNA. The authors' filters were not applied to this entry. The sample includes about 330,000 distinct CDR3 sequences, with roughly an eighth observed a single time. The ten largest clones add up to roughly 35% of the sample.

Results the study describes overall, beyond this receptor: In validation, the model predicted progression to ophthalmopathy with over 60% sensitivity and approximately 74% specificity, a median of around 6.6 months before onset. A model built on a 13 V-J signature distinguished ophthalmopathy from stable hyperthyroidism, reaching about 88% sensitivity and 81.08% specificity in cross-validation and 80%/75% in testing. Blood samples also contained most of the expanded thyroid clonotypes (frequency above 0.001), which suggests that blood repertoires may reflect thyroid immune responses. Sample size was not statistically predetermined, and blinding of investigators to group allocation was not performed.

Regarding this clonotype: It lacks a known antigen. No clone much larger than this one lies a single base away; base qualities are absent.

Ophthalmopathy patients had moderately to severely active disease, with a Clinical Activity Score of 3 or more, a NOSPECS grade of 4 or more, and a disease duration of less than 3 months. The study excluded patients with uncontrolled infections, other autoimmune diseases, pregnancy or lactation. Diagnoses were based on clinical symptoms, serum thyroxine and TRAb, thyroid ultrasound and orbital computed tomography. PBMCs were isolated from 7.5 to 10 ml of fresh peripheral blood by Ficoll-Paque density gradient centrifugation. Total RNA was extracted using Trizol reagent, and RNA quality was assessed on an Agilent 2100 Bioanalyzer. The sequence came from a woman aged 40 to 50 with Graves' ophthalmopathy. Sequencing input: blood.

The CDR3 corresponds to CASSPDRGLPNSPLHF. The DNA sequence is given as TGTGCCAGCAGCCCGGACAGGGGGCTGCCGAATTCACCCCTCCACTTT. The receptor chain draws on TRBV5-6 and TRBJ1-6; 11 bases in the junction line up with TRBD1. Reading the germline V gene gives CDR1 SGHDT and CDR2 YYEEEE. Clipping removes 4 bases from V and 7 bases from J, with 7 as the unmatched junction base count. The CDR3, from cysteine to phenylalanine, totals 16 residues. Only CDR3 DNA is held: 48 bases, read in frame from base 1.